These 27 T cell receptor beta chains were sequenced from one sample in a study of blood T cell repertoires in COVID-19 (dated by TCRdb to 2018 to 2020). The library was prepared using the immunoSEQ multiplex PCR assay. As stored in TCRdb, this immuneACCESS dataset retains in-frame rearrangements with V and J assigned. A fraction of the clones does not appear; measured against another copy, unresolved V genes explain less than half of the discrepancy, and the remainder lacks a known reason. Within this sample are about 150,000 clones, with around 79% of them counted one time only. Around 5% of the sample is taken by the ten largest. The sample consisted of peripheral blood. The receptors stem from a woman in her 70s with COVID-19, enrolled during active disease.

This clone was seen only a few times. The chain couples TRBV6-5 to TRBJ1-5, with TRBD1 identical over 7 bases. Germline loops: CDR1 MNHEY, CDR2 SVGAGI. This CDR3 has 14 amino acids. V gave up 5 bases and J gave up 6 bases; unmatched junction bases: 7. The CDR3 coding sequence is TGTGCCAGCAGTCCCGACAGGGTGGGTCAGCCCCAGCATTTT. Translating gives CASSPDRVGQPQHF.

The V gene is TRBV3-1 (or the pseudogene TRBV3-2), the J gene TRBJ1-4; no firm D call. CDR1 is LGHDT and CDR2 is YNNKEL in the germline V gene (reference sequence). CDR3 size: 15 residues. The germline V and J ends were trimmed by 1 base and 5 bases, with 11 bases remaining between them. CDR3 sequence reads: CASSQGVDKNEKLFF. CDR3 nucleotides: TGTGCCAGCAGCCAAGGGGTTGACAAAAATGAAAAACTGTTTTTT.

The chain links TRBV6-5 to TRBJ2-7, with TRBD1 identical over 8 bases. Germline values: CDR1 MNHEY, CDR2 SVGAGI. This CDR3 spans 15 amino acids. V lost 0 bases, J lost 2 bases, and 3 bases stayed unmatched. The DNA for the CDR3 is TGTGCCAGCAGTTACTCGACGGGACAGGCCTACGAGCAGTACTTC. It specifies CASSYSTGQAYEQYF.

The CDR3 DNA sequence: TGTGCCAGCAGCTCCCGGGATTACAATGAGCAGTTCTTC. Its protein product is CASSSRDYNEQFF. This rearrangement joins TRBV5-4 to TRBJ2-1; D is possibly TRBD2 (5 bases). This CDR3 is built from 13 residues. V was clipped by 3 bases and J by 4 bases, with 8 bases between them. Germline V gene sequence: CDR1 SGHNT, CDR2 YYREEE (reference sequence).

J is TRBJ2-3 and V is TRBV5-4; D remains unclear. The CDR3 has 13 amino acids. Per germline, CDR1 SGHNT and CDR2 YYREEE (reference sequence). With 3 bases removed from V and 0 bases from J, the gap between germline ends came to 5 bases. The CDR3 here is CASSYPSTDTQYF. The CDR3, as DNA: TGTGCCAGCAGCTATCCTAGCACAGATACGCAGTATTTT.

The chain employs TRBV9 and TRBJ2-7; perhaps TRBD1 as D (6 bases). The CDR3 consists of 14 residues. Trimming stripped 3 bases from V and 0 bases from J, with 10 bases between. Germline V gene sequence: CDR1 SGDLS, CDR2 YYNGEE. This CDR3 is CASSAGQSSYEQYF. CDR3 DNA sequence: TGTGCCAGCAGCGCTGGACAGAGCTCCTACGAGCAGTACTTC.

The J gene is TRBJ1-3, the V gene TRBV7-8, with TRBD1 matching over 7 bases. Germline-derived CDR1 and CDR2 are SGHVS and FQNEAQ. There are 14 residues in the CDR3. V lost 5 bases, J lost 0 bases, and 1 base stayed unmatched. CDR3 sequence: CASSNRGSGNTIYF. The DNA of the CDR3 is TGTGCCAGCAGCAACAGGGGCTCTGGAAACACCATATATTTT. Full variable domain (missing parts from reference TRBV7-8 and TRBJ1-3): GAGVSQSPRYKVAKRGQDVALRCDPISGHVSLFWYQQALGQGPEFLTYFQNEAQLDKSGLPSDRFFAERPEGSVSTLKIQRTQQEDSAVYLCASSNRGSGNTIYFGEGSWLTVV.

This clone was seen more than once but under ten times. This rearrangement joins TRBV6-2 or TRBV6-3 to TRBJ1-5; TRBD1 aligns across 9 bases. J gave up 2 bases and V 6 bases, and 17 bases lay outside the gene matches. There are 19 residues in the CDR3. In germline, CDR1 is MNHEY, CDR2 SVGEGT. The CDR3 loop is CASSPPGQGTVWGNQPQHF. In DNA form, the CDR3 reads TGTGCCAGCAGCCCGCCGGGACAGGGAACGGTGTGGGGCAATCAGCCCCAGCATTTT.

To note about this clone: One junction end does not reproduce the germline sequence, and a read error may be involved. The V call is TRBV19, the J call TRBJ2-1, with no clear D. CDR3 length: 15 residues. Germline values: CDR1 LNHDA, CDR2 SQIVND (reference sequence). CDR3 bases: TGTGCCAGTAGGATAGGTTCAGCGATTATGAATGAGCAGTTCTTC. Its translation: CASRIGSAIMNEQFF. The whole variable domain, remainder taken from reference TRBV19 and TRBJ2-1, is DGGITQSPKYLFRKEGQNVTLSCEQNLNHDAMYWYRQDPGQGLRLIYYSQIVNDFQKGDIAEGYSVSREKKESFPLTVTSAQKNPTAFYLCASRIGSAIMNEQFFGPGTRLTVL.

The V and J genes are TRBV19 and TRBJ1-1, with 9 bases lining up with TRBD1. The CDR3 loop spans 14 amino acids. Germline V gives CDR1 LNHDA, CDR2 SQIVND (reference sequence). V gave up 5 bases and J gave up 3 bases; unmatched junction bases: 4. CDR3 DNA sequence: TGTGCCAGTAGTTTCCGGACAGGGGACACTGAAGCTTTCTTT. It is translated as CASSFRTGDTEAFF.

The rearrangement uses TRBV5-1 and TRBJ2-3; 10 bases are shared with TRBD2. With V trimmed by 0 bases and J by 3 bases, 4 bases remained unmatched. The CDR3 sequence is 16 residues long. CDR1 and CDR2 from the germline V gene are SGHRS and YFSETQ. CDR3 DNA sequence: TGCGCCAGCAGCTTGGCCCGGACTAGCGGAACAGATACGCAGTATTTT. Translation: CASSLARTSGTDTQYF.

V usage is TRBV19 and J usage is TRBJ1-6; D possibly corresponds to TRBD1 (5 bases). The germline gives CDR1 LNHDA, CDR2 SQIVND (reference sequence). The CDR3 has 13 residues. V lost 7 bases to trimming and J lost 8 bases, with 12 bases between them. The chain's CDR3 is CASTGGRYSPLHF. The CDR3 DNA sequence: TGTGCCAGTACGGGGGGACGCTATTCACCCCTCCACTTT.

The chain uses TRBV6-6 and TRBJ2-7; possibly TRBD1 for D (6 bases). Trimming removed 2 bases at V and 6 bases at J, with 14 bases between. Germline V gene lookup returns CDR1 MNHNY and CDR2 SVGAGI (reference sequence). CDR3 length: 14 residues. In nucleotides, the CDR3 is TGTGCCAGCAGTTACGTAGCCGGACAGTCCGAGCAGTACTTC. Protein product: CASSYVAGQSEQYF.

The chain couples TRBV18 to TRBJ2-7; 9 bases align to TRBD2. The CDR3 loop spans 16 amino acids. Per the germline V gene, CDR1 is KGHSH and CDR2 is LQKENI. Losses at the gene ends were 3 bases for V and 0 bases for J; bases not matched to a gene: 6. CDR3 bases: TGTGCCAGCTCACCTCAGCTAGCGGGGAGCTCCTACGAGCAGTACTTC. This codes for CASSPQLAGSSYEQYF.

V gene TRBV6-5 combines with J gene TRBJ1-2; D might be TRBD1 (6 bases). Trimming removed 6 bases from V and 4 bases from J, with 15 bases in between. Germline V gene data show CDR1 as MNHEY and CDR2 as SVGAGI. The CDR3 spans 14 residues. The DNA for the CDR3 is TGTGCCAGCAGCACCCGACAGGACTTCTATGGCTACACCTTC. This translates into CASSTRQDFYGYTF.

The chain is built from TRBV5-4 and TRBJ1-2, with 7 bases fitting TRBD1. Germline V lookup: CDR1 SGHNT, CDR2 YYREEE (reference sequence). This CDR3 has 15 amino acids. Trimming removed 4 bases from V and 0 bases from J; junction bases left unmatched: 6. This chain's CDR3 is CASSVNRGTNYGYTF. Written as DNA, the CDR3 is TGTGCCAGCAGCGTTAACAGGGGTACTAACTATGGCTACACCTTC.

The chain carries TRBV27 and TRBJ1-2, with D possibly matching TRBD1 (6 bases). Germline lookup yields CDR1 MNHEY and CDR2 SMNVEV (reference sequence). This CDR3 contains 16 residues. The ends were cut back, 0 bases at V and 4 bases at J, with 15 bases in the middle. The CDR3: CASSLSYREGGYGYTF. CDR3 DNA: TGTGCCAGCAGTTTATCTTACAGGGAGGGGGGCTATGGCTACACCTTC.

In this sample, this clone turned up once. The chain has TRBV19 and TRBJ1-6; the match to TRBD1 covers 9 bases. Germline-derived CDR1 and CDR2 are LNHDA and SQIVND (reference sequence). This CDR3 comprises 15 residues. V lost 10 bases, J lost 4 bases, and 8 bases stayed unmatched. The chain's CDR3 is CATSEQGAYNSPLHF. In DNA, the CDR3 is TGTGCCACTTCCGAACAGGGGGCTTATAATTCACCCCTCCACTTT. The whole variable domain, filled in from reference TRBV19 and TRBJ1-6, reads DGGITQSPKYLFRKEGQNVTLSCEQNLNHDAMYWYRQDPGQGLRLIYYSQIVNDFQKGDIAEGYSVSREKKESFPLTVTSAQKNPTAFYLCATSEQGAYNSPLHFGNGTRLTVT.

The CDR3 DNA follows: TGTGCCAGCAGCTTGGGCAGGGATTATAACTATGGCTACACCTTC. Its translation is CASSLGRDYNYGYTF. The rearrangement links TRBV5-4 to TRBJ1-2; the D gene is possibly TRBD1 (5 bases). The V end was cut by 0 bases, the J end by 1 base, with 10 bases between. Per the germline V gene, CDR1 is SGHNT and CDR2 is YYREEE (reference sequence). The CDR3 spans 15 residues.

This clone was recorded only once. The gene calls are TRBV28 and TRBJ1-6; 7 nucleotides line up with TRBD1. The CDR3 spans 14 residues. Germline CDR1 is MDHEN and CDR2 is SYDVKM. The V gene end was trimmed by 8 bases and the J gene end by 11 bases; junction bases not matched to a gene: 12. The CDR3 DNA reads as TGTGCCAGCGGAACGGGGCAGGGGGTGGCACCCCTCCACTTT. Translated: CASGTGQGVAPLHF. The whole variable domain, remainder taken from reference TRBV28 and TRBJ1-6, is DVKVTQSSRYLVKRTGEKVFLECVQDMDHENMFWYRQDPGLGLRLIYFSYDVKMKEKGDIPEGYSVSREKKERFSLILESASTNQTSMYLCASGTGQGVAPLHFGNGTRLTVT.

The genes are TRBV7-8 and TRBJ1-1; perhaps TRBD1 as D (6 bases). V was shortened by 5 bases and J by 6 bases, with 13 bases between the two germline ends. CDR1 and CDR2 (germline): SGHVS, FQNEAQ. The length of the CDR3 is 13 residues. The CDR3 region has the DNA TGTGCCAGCAGCCAATTCGGGACACCTGAAGCTTTCTTT. It yields the protein CASSQFGTPEAFF.

This clone was counted between two and nine times. The chain employs TRBV19 and TRBJ1-5, with a tentative D call TRBD1 (5 bases). This CDR3 region has 16 residues. V shed 4 bases and J shed 2 bases, with 15 bases lying between them. CDR1 is LNHDA, CDR2 SQIVND, per germline (reference sequence). The CDR3 loop reads CASSTYGGGGNQPQHF. The CDR3 DNA follows: TGTGCCAGTAGTACCTACGGGGGAGGGGGCAATCAGCCCCAGCATTTT.

The chain has TRBV2 and TRBJ1-6, with D possibly matching TRBD1 (6 bases). V gave up 3 bases and J gave up 0 bases, with 9 bases separating them. CDR1 is SNHLY, CDR2 FYNNEI, per germline. The CDR3 loop spans 16 amino acids. The CDR3 protein is CASSDVDSSYNSPLHF. The CDR3 DNA is TGTGCCAGCAGTGATGTGGACAGCTCCTATAATTCACCCCTCCACTTT.

The V and J genes are TRBV6-1 and TRBJ1-2, with D uncertain. The CDR3 has 14 residues. Germline loops: CDR1 MNHNS, CDR2 SASEGT. V lost 2 bases and J lost 7, with 14 bases in between. CDR3 nucleotides: TGTGCCAGCAGTGAAATCGGCGGGTTTCGTGGCTACACCTTC. Residues: CASSEIGGFRGYTF.

The V and J genes are TRBV5-1 and TRBJ2-1; 12 bases line up with TRBD1. Per germline, CDR1 SGHRS and CDR2 YFSETQ. J lost 4 bases, V lost 6 bases, and 11 bases had no gene match. The CDR3 covers 17 residues. CDR3 in DNA: TGCGCCAGCACCTCCGGGACAGGGGGCCAATTTTACAATGAGCAGTTCTTC. Amino acids: CASTSGTGGQFYNEQFF.

This clone was recorded a few times. This chain joins TRBV2 and TRBJ2-7, with TRBD2 as a possible D gene (6 bases). Germline-derived CDR1 and CDR2 are SNHLY and FYNNEI. The CDR3 has 13 residues. Trimming stripped 4 bases from V and 0 bases from J, with 7 bases between. CDR3 residues: CASSVGLSYEQYF. CDR3 nucleotide sequence: TGTGCCAGCAGTGTGGGACTCTCCTACGAGCAGTACTTC.

The genes are TRBV5-1 and TRBJ2-2; 9 bases are shared with TRBD1. J lost 7 bases, V lost 5 bases, and 6 bases had no gene match. Germline lookup yields CDR1 SGHRS and CDR2 YFSETQ. The CDR3 contains 14 residues. CDR3 amino acids: CASSRDRASGELFF. In DNA, the CDR3 is TGCGCCAGCAGTCGGGACAGGGCGAGCGGGGAGCTGTTTTTT.